These T cell receptor beta chains were read from a single sample in a study of blood T cell dynamics during melanoma immunotherapy. Sequenced by immunoSEQ multiplex PCR; TCRdb stores in-frame clones only, minus some. Seen here are approximately 16,000 clones, about 94% observed once, and the top ten hold about 0.85%. The sequences come from blood, collected from a patient treated with checkpoint blockade. These receptors came from a human donor with melanoma. Each CDR3 is given with its conserved first and last residue. A D gene is named only where the DNA matches it firmly. Rows give clone size only sometimes, using once, few, many, or a class for an expanded clone.

NA NA TRBJ2-5 TRBV28 CASSLRFGQGETQYF TGTGCCAGCAGTTTACGGTTTGGGCAGGGGGAGACCCAGTACTTC
NA NA TRBJ2-5 TRBV6-6 CASSYDSQMGETQYF TGTGCCAGCAGTTACGACAGCCAAATGGGAGAGACCCAGTACTTC
NA TRBD2 TRBJ2-1 TRBV2 CASSAREGGNEQFF TGTGCCAGCAGTGCACGGGAGGGGGGCAATGAGCAGTTCTTC
NA NA TRBJ2-7 TRBV27 CASRPTRDGTYEQYF TGTGCCAGCCGCCCAACCCGGGACGGCACCTACGAGCAGTACTTC
once TRBD1 TRBJ1-2 TRBV7-2 CASSLEADRGLIYGYTF TGTGCCAGCAGCTTAGAAGCGGACAGGGGGCTGATCTATGGCTACACCTTC
NA NA TRBJ2-1 TRBV6-5 CASSYSNYNEQFF TGTGCCAGCAGTTACTCGAACTACAATGAGCAGTTCTTC
NA TRBD2 TRBJ2-1 TRBV11-2 CASSLVFGLAGSNEQFF TGTGCCAGCAGCTTAGTTTTTGGACTAGCGGGATCCAATGAGCAGTTCTTC
NA NA TRBJ1-4 TRBV27 CASRRLGTNEKLFF TGTGCCAGCAGGAGGTTGGGAACTAATGAAAAACTGTTTTTT
NA NA TRBJ1-1 TRBV9 CASSVQGRGTEAFF TGTGCCAGCAGCGTACAGGGGAGAGGGACTGAAGCTTTCTTT
once NA TRBJ2-3 TRBV19 CASREALDTQYF TGTGCCAGCCGTGAGGCTTTGGATACGCAGTATTTT
NA NA TRBJ1-4 TRBV11-2 CASSLQRGLGEKLFF TGTGCCAGCAGCTTGCAGCGGGGGTTGGGTGAAAAACTGTTTTTT
NA TRBD1 TRBJ1-1 TRBV19 CASSTDRGLLGGTEAFF TGTGCCAGTAGTACGGACAGGGGGCTGCTTGGGGGCACTGAAGCTTTCTTT
NA NA TRBJ1-3 TRBV13 CASSSLGRGTRNTIYF TGTGCCAGCAGCTCACTCGGACGTGGGACCCGAAACACCATATATTTT
NA TRBD2 TRBJ2-3 TRBV23-1 CANRVTSGGVTDTQYF TGCGCCAACAGGGTGACTAGCGGGGGGGTCACAGATACGCAGTATTTT
NA TRBD2 TRBJ2-5 TRBV30 CAWSVPGGAAEETQYF TGTGCCTGGAGTGTACCGGGGGGGGCCGCCGAAGAGACCCAGTACTTC
once TRBD2 TRBJ2-5 TRBV4-1 CASSQNSGAGQETQYF TGCGCCAGCAGCCAAAATAGCGGGGCTGGCCAAGAGACCCAGTACTTC
NA NA TRBJ1-5 TRBV2 CASSGDYSNQPQHF TGTGCCAGCTCTGGGGATTATAGCAATCAGCCCCAGCATTTT
NA NA TRBJ2-5 TRBV28 CASSSPPPEVETQYF TGTGCCAGCAGCAGCCCCCCTCCCGAGGTAGAGACCCAGTACTTC
NA TRBD2 TRBJ2-3 TRBV6-5 CASSYGGVGADTQYF TGTGCCAGCAGTTACGGGGGGGTAGGGGCCGATACGCAGTATTTT
NA NA TRBJ1-5 TRBV19 CASSGPSYSNQPQHF TGTGCCAGTAGCGGCCCCTCGTATAGCAATCAGCCCCAGCATTTT
NA NA TRBJ2-3 TRBV11-3 CASSPGIASTDTQYF TGTGCCAGCAGCCCGGGAATCGCTAGCACAGATACGCAGTATTTT
NA TRBD2 TRBJ2-1 TRBV5-1 CASSPTSGVTLNEQFF TGCGCCAGCAGCCCGACTAGCGGGGTGACTCTTAATGAGCAGTTCTTC
NA NA TRBJ1-1 TRBV18 CASSPQGLNTEAFF TGTGCCAGCTCACCACAGGGCTTGAACACTGAAGCTTTCTTT
NA NA TRBJ2-7 TRBV2 CAGAANGKYEQYF TGTGCCGGGGCCGCGAATGGGAAATACGAGCAGTACTTC
NA NA TRBJ1-1 TRBV7-9 CASSPLGRVVTEAFF TGTGCCAGCAGCCCGCTGGGCCGCGTCGTTACTGAAGCTTTCTTT
NA NA TRBJ1-2 TRBV4-2 CASSPGGQGHYGYTF TGTGCCAGCAGCCCTGGGGGCCAGGGCCACTATGGCTACACCTTC
NA NA TRBJ2-3 TRBV5-1 CASSLSPPGQVNDTQYF TGCGCCAGCAGCTTGTCCCCACCGGGACAAGTTAACGATACGCAGTATTTT
NA TRBD2 TRBJ2-7 TRBV4-2 CASSQSPTSGGYEQYF TGTGCCAGCAGCCAGTCCCCGACTAGCGGGGGCTACGAGCAGTACTTC
few NA TRBJ1-1 TRBV15 CATSRDWGGEAFF TGTGCCACCAGCAGAGATTGGGGAGGTGAAGCTTTCTTT
NA TRBD1 TRBJ1-5 TRBV19 CASLLTGQGNQPQHF TGTGCCAGCCTACTGACGGGACAGGGTAATCAGCCCCAGCATTTT
few NA TRBJ1-2 TRBV30 CAWIRGGNYGYTF TGTGCCTGGATCCGGGGGGGGAACTATGGCTACACCTTC
NA NA TRBJ2-6 TRBV6-5 CASRTFGSGANVLTF TGTGCCAGCAGAACCTTCGGTTCTGGGGCCAACGTCCTGACTTTC
NA NA TRBJ1-1 TRBV29-1 CSVEDRGGGRNTEAFF TGCAGCGTTGAAGACCGGGGGGGCGGGCGGAACACTGAAGCTTTCTTT
NA NA TRBJ1-1 TRBV19 CATTGPVEAFF TGTGCCACCACTGGCCCAGTCGAAGCTTTCTTT
NA TRBD2 TRBJ2-1 TRBV9 CASSKLAVVNEQFF TGTGCCAGCAGCAAACTAGCGGTTGTGAATGAGCAGTTCTTC
NA NA TRBJ2-5 TRBV11-2 CASSLFSRKETQYF TGTGCCAGCAGCTTATTTAGTCGGAAAGAGACCCAGTACTTC
NA NA TRBJ2-3 TRBV9 CASSLGETGDTQYF TGTGCCAGCAGCCTCGGGGAGACCGGAGATACGCAGTATTTT
NA TRBD2 TRBJ2-5 TRBV28 CASSAGLAGGGLETQYF TGTGCCAGCAGCGCCGGACTAGCGGGAGGGGGGCTAGAGACCCAGTACTTC
NA NA TRBJ1-3 TRBV6-5 CASSYSTGKAGNTIYF TGTGCCAGCAGTTACTCTACCGGCAAGGCTGGAAACACCATATATTTT
NA TRBD2 TRBJ2-1 TRBV7-9 CASSRLAGGPNEQFF TGTGCCAGCAGTCGACTAGCGGGAGGGCCCAATGAGCAGTTCTTC
NA TRBD1 TRBJ1-4 TRBV9 CASSRQGGITNEKLFF TGTGCCAGCAGCCGACAGGGGGGAATCACCAATGAAAAACTGTTTTTT
NA NA TRBJ2-7 TRBV7-2 CASSLARGVKYF TGTGCCAGCAGCTTAGCTAGGGGGGTTAAGTACTTC
NA TRBD2 TRBJ2-3 TRBV19 CASRSGMSTDTQYF TGTGCCAGTCGAAGCGGGATGAGCACAGATACGCAGTATTTT
NA NA TRBJ1-4 TRBV2 CASSELTTLLEEKLFF TGTGCCAGCAGTGAATTAACGACCCTACTGGAAGAAAAACTGTTTTTT
NA NA TRBJ1-2 TRBV30 CAWSRNPNNYGYTF TGTGCCTGGAGTAGAAACCCTAATAACTATGGCTACACCTTC
NA NA TRBJ2-7 TRBV28 CASSSDDLRNPEQYF TGTGCCAGCAGTTCAGACGACCTGAGGAATCCCGAGCAGTACTTC